The following is a T cell receptor beta chain sequence with its context. Antigen unknown. The sample is drawn from a study of blood T cells in healthy people across ages. Study-level results: The long-lived group displayed more naive CD4+ cells, plus higher diversity, than the aged donors did. In older individuals, TCR beta diversity per million T cells was lower, falling roughly linearly with age. When one million T cells were used, diversity estimates were thought to be underestimates.

The V end was cut by 7 bases, the J end by 4 bases, with 21 bases between. The length of the CDR3 is 16 residues. Primed by a sample-barcoded 5' primer and a J-beta primer mix, a second PCR proceeded for about 6 to 12 cycles. Each cDNA molecule was tagged by a template-switch adaptor that had 12 random nucleotides. Via MiXCR, TCRdb re-called the 5' RACE reads, giving one row per CDR3 protein. The table lists approximately 2,000,000 distinct CDR3 sequences, 30% to 40% of them singletons. The chain uses TRBV12-3 or TRBV12-4 and TRBJ2-3, with a tentative D call TRBD2 (6 bases). The specimen sequenced was blood. This TCR came from a human donor in good health. The CDR3 here is CASTSTFGGTADTQYF. Written as DNA, the CDR3 is TGTGCCAGCACCTCAACTTTCGGGGGAACGGCAGATACGCAGTATTTT.